This TCR beta chain was sequenced for a study of spatial heterogeneity in lung cancer. About the study: At a median of roughly two years after resection, follow-up PBMC samples were sequenced when available. Whole-study findings and limits: Relative to follow-up, resection was when ubiquitous expanded tumor TCRs appeared more in blood.

TCRdb called the 5' RACE reads again in MiXCR, with one record for every CDR3 protein. The table includes roughly 10,000 distinct CDR3 sequences, approximately 22% detected once. Specified time point: blood at routine non-recurrence follow-up after resection. The CDR3 is made up of 16 amino acids. After removal of 5 bases from V and 4 bases from J, the junction contained 8 bases not matched to a gene. Germline V gene lookup returns CDR1 SGHTA and CDR2 FQGNSA. By its share, this clonotype is medium-sized. The antigen is not known. The sequence derives from a female donor with early-stage non-small cell lung cancer. The chain recombines TRBV7-2 with TRBJ2-1, with TRBD2 matching over 10 bases. The sample here was PBMCs, taken at follow-up. As DNA, the CDR3 is TGTGCCAGCAGCGTAAGCGGGAGGGCCATTTACAATGAGCAGTTCTTC. Protein: CASSVSGRAIYNEQFF.